This record covers a single T cell receptor beta chain. Its antigen is currently not known. No much larger clonotype is one base removed from it; base qualities were not supplied. This entry is derived from a study of T cells after yellow fever vaccination (dated 2019 in TCRdb). Regarding the study in general: The SMART-Seq v4 Ultra Low Input RNA kit was used to prepare libraries from fractions with low cell numbers. Bulk TCR alpha and beta repertoires were sequenced longitudinally to track T-cell clones before and after primary and booster YFV17D yellow fever vaccination. Two healthy male donors, one aged 18 to 30 and one aged 30 to 40 years, made up the cohort. Blood was collected at multiple timepoints before and after primary and secondary immunization, and bulk PBMC replicates and cell subsets were isolated. Summary of the overall study and its limitations: Because abundant contaminating clonotypes from the bulk population could be contained in FACS-sorted repertoires, computational filtering was required. A small fraction of clonotypes appeared in both the CD4 and CD8 compartments, likely as a result of convergent recombination. Because the study included only two donors, the extent to which the findings can be generalized is limited. After the booster, most of the clones that had expanded following primary vaccination were detected again (roughly 96% of CD4 and more than 85% of CD8), which suggests that memory was broadly maintained. Compared with the primary T-cell response, the secondary T-cell response was faster but weaker, reaching its peak on day 5 rather than on day 15.

The CDR3, from cysteine to phenylalanine, totals 14 residues. Just the 42-base CDR3 DNA is kept, in frame starting at base 1. Cut back by 3 bases and 6 bases, the V and J ends lie 14 bases apart. As encoded in the germline V gene, CDR1 is SNHLY while CDR2 is FYNNEI. This sample's treatment or condition label indicates: live attenuated yellow fever vaccine strain. A standard Ficoll-Paque protocol was used to isolate PBMCs from peripheral blood. Dynabeads CD4 and CD8 positive selection kits were used to isolate the CD4 and CD8 T-cell fractions. RNA was extracted with TriZol from bulk PBMCs, CD4 and CD8 fractions, and dextramer-positive and dextramer-negative fractions. Sequencing was carried out with an Illumina NovaSeq 6000. TCR cDNA was synthesized by 5'RACE template switching, which introduced a universal primer site and unique molecular identifiers. cDNA synthesis was primed from both the TCR alpha and TCR beta constant segments. Library amplification involved two PCR steps, and the second step added sample barcodes and sequencing adapters. Libraries were sequenced on Illumina HiSeq 2500 (2x100 bp) or NovaSeq (2x150 bp). The authors processed their data as follows. MIGEC handled demultiplexing of reads and collapsing into UMI consensus sequences, while MiXCR performed V(D)J alignment. Using edgeR on replicate PBMC samples, clonotypes were called vaccine-responding if FDR was below 0.01 and the log2 fold change was above 5 up to day 15. Each bulk clonotype received a CD4 or CD8 identity based on whether the sequenced CD4 or CD8 repertoire contained that clonotype at higher abundance. TCRdb's own reprocessing of the public reads used fastp at Q25 and MiXCR and kept productive beta chains. Rows with a matching CDR3 protein are joined into one entry that keeps the most common DNA and genes. These V and J calls rely on TCRdb rather than the paper's analysis. The sample profile shows about 300,000 distinct CDR3 sequences; roughly 8.7% of them were found once. Clones ranked in the top ten supply 3% to 3.5% of the sample.

The source of this sequence is a man aged 18 to 35 who received the YFV17D yellow fever vaccine. The material sequenced was CD4+ T cells sorted from PBMCs, taken 5 days after the yellow fever booster vaccination. The chain uses TRBV2 and TRBJ1-1, with TRBD1 perhaps the D gene, on 6 matching bases. The CDR3 loop reads CASSEWGGAAEAFF. The nucleotides read TGTGCCAGCAGTGAGTGGGGGGGCGCGGCTGAAGCTTTCTTT.